The rows below give T cell receptor beta chains drawn from one sample of a study. TCRdb passed the 5' RACE reads through MiXCR, listing each CDR3 protein once. This table holds about 54,000 distinct CDR3 sequences, over 15% found once. The source material was naive CD4+ T cells sorted from blood. All receptors derive from a female donor with breast cancer. CDR3s include the opening cysteine and the closing phenylalanine or tryptophan. The D gene is left open where the match is weak. Only some rows state a clone size, as once, few, many or a class for expanded clones.

V,D,size,J,CDR3,DNA
TRBV7-6,.,.,TRBJ1-4,CASSLSGQPNEKLFF,TGTGCCAGCAGCTTATCTGGGCAGCCTAATGAAAAACTGTTTTTT
TRBV15,.,few,TRBJ1-5,CATSRARVRQPQHF,TGTGCCACCAGCAGAGCCAGGGTCAGGCAGCCCCAGCATTTT
TRBV29-1,.,many,TRBJ1-1,CSCGQNTEAFF,TGCAGCTGTGGACAGAACACTGAAGCTTTCTTT
TRBV7-2,TRBD2,.,TRBJ2-1,CASSRLAGMSEQFF,TGTGCCAGCAGTCGCCTAGCGGGAATGAGTGAGCAGTTCTTC
TRBV28,TRBD2,few,TRBJ2-1,CATSGTKYEQFF,TGTGCCACGAGCGGGACGAAATATGAGCAGTTCTTC
TRBV27,.,.,TRBJ2-5,CASKRAGAAETQYF,TGTGCCAGCAAGCGGGCAGGGGCGGCGGAGACCCAGTACTTC
TRBV3-1,TRBD1,few,TRBJ2-2,CASSQDGPDRGTGELFF,TGTGCCAGCAGCCAAGATGGTCCGGACAGGGGCACCGGGGAGCTGTTTTTT
TRBV20-1,.,.,TRBJ1-5,CSARGGSGGNQPQHF,TGCAGTGCTAGAGGAGGCTCGGGTGGCAATCAGCCCCAGCATTTT
TRBV6-1,TRBD1,many,TRBJ1-2,CASSDGQGPYGYTF,TGTGCCAGCAGTGATGGACAGGGTCCCTATGGCTACACCTTC
TRBV7-2,TRBD1,.,TRBJ1-2,CANSLGGTGSYGYTF,TGTGCCAACAGCTTAGGTGGGACAGGGTCCTATGGCTACACCTTC
TRBV20-1,TRBD2,many,TRBJ2-3,CSAPGLAGTDTQYF,TGCAGTGCCCCCGGACTAGCGGGCACAGATACGCAGTATTTT
TRBV10-3,.,.,TRBJ1-3,CAISVSGRSGNTIYF,TGTGCCATCAGTGTGTCGGGGCGCTCTGGAAACACCATATATTTT
TRBV5-4,TRBD1,many,TRBJ2-7,CASSWGTGLDIYEQYF,TGTGCCAGCAGCTGGGGGACAGGGTTGGACATCTACGAGCAGTACTTC